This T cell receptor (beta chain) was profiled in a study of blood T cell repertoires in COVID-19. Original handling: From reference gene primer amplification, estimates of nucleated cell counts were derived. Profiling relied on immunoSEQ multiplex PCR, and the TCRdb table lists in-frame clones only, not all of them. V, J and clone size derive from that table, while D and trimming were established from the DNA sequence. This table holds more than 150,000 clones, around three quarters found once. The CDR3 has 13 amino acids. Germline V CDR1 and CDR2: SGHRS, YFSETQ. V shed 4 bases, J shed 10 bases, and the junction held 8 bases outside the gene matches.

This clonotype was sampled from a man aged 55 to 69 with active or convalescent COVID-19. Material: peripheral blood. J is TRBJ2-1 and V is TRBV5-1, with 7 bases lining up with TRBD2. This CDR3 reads CASSARGRDEQFF. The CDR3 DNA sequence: TGCGCCAGCAGCGCGAGAGGGAGGGACGAGCAGTTCTTC.